A selection of T cell receptor beta chains follows, all from one sample in a study of technical replicates of blood from a few donors. Profiled with immunoSEQ multiplex PCR; TCRdb holds only in-frame clones, not every one. This sample has under 85,000 clones, with approximately 96% found just once. Material for sequencing was T cells isolated from PBMCs. Every receptor here comes from a human donor in good health. Both conserved end residues are part of each CDR3. The D gene is left open where the match is weak. Some rows mark clone size as missing; the rest say once, few, many or name a class of expanded clone.

D	size	length	V	J	CDR3	DNA
.	.	13	TRBV28	TRBJ2-2	CASSFRNTGELFF	TGTGCCAGCAGCTTTAGGAACACCGGGGAGCTGTTTTTT
TRBD2	.	15	TRBV13	TRBJ2-3	CASSPTTSGTDTQYF	TGTGCCAGCAGCCCTACGACTAGCGGAACAGATACGCAGTATTTT
.	.	15	TRBV6-1	TRBJ2-1	CASLTFGGTYNEQFF	TGTGCCAGCCTTACCTTTGGGGGGACCTACAATGAGCAGTTCTTC
TRBD1	once	13	TRBV10-3	TRBJ1-2	CAIRLGQNYGYTF	TGTGCCATCAGACTGGGACAGAACTATGGCTACACCTTC
TRBD1	.	16	TRBV4-1	TRBJ2-7	CASSQNAGQGLYEQYF	TGCGCCAGCAGCCAAAATGCCGGACAGGGACTCTACGAGCAGTACTTC
.	.	13	TRBV18	TRBJ1-2	CASSGTSNYGYTF	TGTGCCAGCTCTGGGACATCTAACTATGGCTACACCTTC
.	once	13	TRBV7-3	TRBJ1-1	CASSQGVNTEAFF	TGTGCCAGCAGCCAAGGGGTGAACACTGAAGCTTTCTTT
TRBD1	once	15	TRBV4-1	TRBJ1-1	CASSWDRGLNTEAFF	TGCGCCAGCAGCTGGGACAGGGGTTTGAACACTGAAGCTTTCTTT
TRBD2	.	18	TRBV4-1	TRBJ2-7	CASSQSRLAGGFSYEQYF	TGCGCCAGCAGCCAAAGTCGCCTAGCGGGGGGTTTCTCCTACGAGCAGTACTTC
.	.	14	TRBV12-5	TRBJ1-6	CASGLGQINSPLHF	TGTGCTAGTGGTTTGGGACAGATTAATTCACCCCTCCACTTT
.	.	15	TRBV11-1	TRBJ1-5	CASSLGQGSDQPQHF	TGTGCCAGCAGCTTAGGTCAGGGATCGGATCAGCCCCAGCATTTT
TRBD2	.	16	TRBV5-8	TRBJ2-7	CASSLRAGGLSYEQYF	TGTGCCAGCAGCTTGCGTGCGGGAGGTCTCTCCTACGAGCAGTACTTC
TRBD1	.	15	TRBV6-5	TRBJ1-2	CASSYSVTGIYGYTF	TGTGCCAGCAGTTACTCAGTGACAGGGATCTATGGCTACACCTTC
TRBD2	.	14	TRBV10-1	TRBJ2-3	CASSEAGGTDTQYF	TGCGCCAGCAGTGAAGCGGGAGGAACAGATACGCAGTATTTT
.	once	15	TRBV30	TRBJ2-7	CAWNAQGPWPYEQYF	TGTGCCTGGAATGCCCAGGGGCCGTGGCCCTACGAGCAGTACTTC
TRBD1	.	15	TRBV27	TRBJ2-7	CASSLGPGQAYEQYF	TGTGCCAGCAGTTTGGGACCTGGACAGGCCTACGAGCAGTACTTC
TRBD2	.	14	TRBV5-4	TRBJ2-7	CASRAGTSSYEQYF	TGTGCCAGCAGAGCCGGGACTAGCTCCTACGAGCAGTACTTC
TRBD1	.	15	TRBV5-1	TRBJ1-5	CASSLGTGPGQPQHF	TGCGCCAGCAGCTTAGGGACAGGACCGGGTCAGCCCCAGCATTTT
.	.	10	TRBV6-1	TRBJ1-1	CASSVGRAFF	TGTGCCAGCAGTGTAGGGAGGGCTTTCTTT